Listed below are T cell receptor beta chains from one sample, sequenced in a study of T-cell memory formation after mild COVID-19. From the 5' RACE reads, TCRdb called clonotypes with MiXCR, one entry per CDR3 protein. The sample has about 360,000 distinct CDR3 sequences, roughly an eighth seen once; the top ten hold 22%. The specimen sequenced was PBMCs or a T cell subset sorted from them (not recorded which). The receptors come from a man younger than 30 who had mild COVID-19 (a few samples of this study predate the infection). Cell type and time point are not known. CDR3s include the opening cysteine and the closing phenylalanine or tryptophan. The order of the fields is V gene, J gene, clone size, CDR3 length, D gene, CDR3 DNA, CDR3 protein. A D gene is named only where the DNA matches it firmly. Expanded clones are given a class, and other clones once, few, many or no size at all.

TRBV24-1	TRBJ1-5	few	13	.	TGTGCCACCGGAGGGGACCCCGAGAGGCCCCAGCATTTT	CATGGDPERPQHF
TRBV4-1	TRBJ1-5	.	16	.	TGCGCCAGCAGCCAAGAGAGGCAAGTATGGAATCAGCCCCAGCATTTT	CASSQERQVWNQPQHF
TRBV7-9	TRBJ2-1	.	15	TRBD2	TGTGCCAGCAGCCCAACTAGCGGGGGTAGCAATGAGCAGTTCTTC	CASSPTSGGSNEQFF
TRBV5-1	TRBJ2-3	.	15	.	TGCGCCAGCAGCTTGGGTGGGGTGGGGCCGGATACGCAGTATTTT	CASSLGGVGPDTQYF
TRBV3-1	TRBJ2-7	.	11	.	TGTGCCAGCAGCCAAGCCTCCGAGCAGTACTTC	CASSQASEQYF
TRBV5-1	TRBJ2-7	few	16	TRBD1	TGCGCCAGCAGCTTGATTGTAGGGGACAGGGGCTACGAGCAGTACTTC	CASSLIVGDRGYEQYF
TRBV14	TRBJ2-7	.	15	TRBD1	TGTGCCAGCAGCACTCGGACAGGGTCGAACTACGAGCAGTACTTC	CASSTRTGSNYEQYF
TRBV25-1	TRBJ1-2	many	15	TRBD1	TGTGCCAGCAGTGAAATGTTTCGACAGGGAAAGGTCTACACCTTC	CASSEMFRQGKVYTF
TRBV5-1	TRBJ1-2	many	14	TRBD1	TGCGCCAGCAGCGAGGGACAGGGGGCGAATGGCTACACCTTC	CASSEGQGANGYTF
TRBV11-3	TRBJ1-1	few	14	.	TGTGCCAGCAGCAGAAGCCAGGAGAACACTGAAGCTTTCTTT	CASSRSQENTEAFF
TRBV6-6	TRBJ1-1	once	14	.	TGTGCCAGCAGTCAACTGGGCCCCTACACTGAAGCTTTCTTT	CASSQLGPYTEAFF
TRBV2	TRBJ1-5	few	15	.	TGTGCCAGCAGTGAACGGCAAGCCGGCGGTACGCCCCAGCATTTT	CASSERQAGGTPQHF
TRBV4-2	TRBJ2-1	many	16	TRBD2	TGTGCCAGCAGCCAAGACGGCGGGGGGGCCTACAATGAGCAGTTCTTC	CASSQDGGGAYNEQFF
TRBV29-1	TRBJ2-3	.	15	TRBD2	TGCAGCCAGATGACGAGCGGGGGGGCAGCAGATACGCAGTATTTT	CSQMTSGGAADTQYF
TRBV6-2/TRBV6-3	TRBJ1-1	.	15	.	TGTGCCAGCAGTTACCCCCGGGGGGGTCCAGCTGAAGCTTTCTTT	CASSYPRGGPAEAFF
TRBV4-3	TRBJ1-5	few	15	.	TGCGCCAGCAGCCCCCGCAGGGAGGGGGATCAGCCCCAGCATTTT	CASSPRREGDQPQHF
TRBV20-1	TRBJ1-4	.	9	.	TGCAGTGCTAGAGGGCTTTGGTTTTTT	CSARGLWFF
TRBV20-1	TRBJ1-2	few	12	.	TGCAGTGCTCCGCTGACTGGGAGTGGCTACACCTTC	CSAPLTGSGYTF
TRBV6-2/TRBV6-3	TRBJ2-7	.	14	.	TGTGCCAGCAGCAAGGGGGACGGGATCTACGAGCAGTACTTC	CASSKGDGIYEQYF
TRBV10-3	TRBJ1-5	.	14	TRBD1	TGTGCCATCAGGGGACAGGGACCCAATCAGCCCCAGCATTTT	CAIRGQGPNQPQHF
TRBV6-6	TRBJ1-4	many	14	TRBD1	TGTGCCAGCAGAGACCGGGACAGGGAAGAAAAACTGTTTTTT	CASRDRDREEKLFF
TRBV6-6	TRBJ2-3	few	16	.	TGTGCCAGCAGTTACAGTCACCGACGGAGCACAGATACGCAGTATTTT	CASSYSHRRSTDTQYF
TRBV11-2	TRBJ2-2	.	14	.	TGTGCCAGCAGCTTAAGCACCTACACCGGGGAGCTGTTTTTT	CASSLSTYTGELFF
TRBV19	TRBJ1-4	few	15	TRBD1	TGTGCCAGTAGTATGACAGGGTTGACGGATGAAAAACTGTTTTTT	CASSMTGLTDEKLFF
TRBV29-1	TRBJ2-5	.	12	.	TGCAGCGACCGACAGATAACAGAGACCCAGTACTTC	CSDRQITETQYF
TRBV5-1	TRBJ2-7	few	13	.	TGCGCCAGCAGCTCACAGGTTTCAGACGAGCAGTACTTC	CASSSQVSDEQYF
TRBV7-3	TRBJ2-6	few	16	.	TGTGCCAGCAGCATCCCGCAGGGCGTAGGGGCCAACGTCCTGACTTTC	CASSIPQGVGANVLTF
TRBV12-3/TRBV12-4	TRBJ1-1	.	13	.	TGTGCCAGCAGCCCTTTTGGGGGCGGACGGCTGTTCTTT	CASSPFGGGRLFF
TRBV2	TRBJ2-1	few	15	TRBD2	TGTGCCAGCACGCCGGCAGCGGGGGGGCGGAATGAGCAGTTCTTC	CASTPAAGGRNEQFF
TRBV5-6	TRBJ1-2	.	15	.	TGTGCCAGCAGCCCGTCCCGACTGAGGGCATATGGCTACACCTTC	CASSPSRLRAYGYTF
TRBV12-3/TRBV12-4	TRBJ2-1	many	11	.	TGTGCCAGCAGTTTAGTGAATGAGCAGTTCTTC	CASSLVNEQFF
TRBV7-9	TRBJ2-5	.	16	.	TGTGCCAGCAGCTCAAACAACGCAGGAGCACAAGAGACCCAGTACTTC	CASSSNNAGAQETQYF
TRBV5-4	TRBJ2-3	.	15	.	TGTGCCAGCAGCTTGGCCGGCAGAAGGGGAGATACGCAGTATTTT	CASSLAGRRGDTQYF
TRBV6-2/TRBV6-3	TRBJ2-7	.	18	.	TGTGCCAGCAGCTCTACAATCCGGGACCGCCCATACTCCTACGAGCAGTACTTC	CASSSTIRDRPYSYEQYF
TRBV3-1	TRBJ2-1	few	15	.	TGTGCCAGCAGCCAGCCCGACACCGGGTACAATGAGCAGTTCTTC	CASSQPDTGYNEQFF
TRBV18	TRBJ1-2	few	12	.	TGTGCCAGCTCGGAGACAGCTGGCGGCTACACCTTC	CASSETAGGYTF
TRBV6-2/TRBV6-3	TRBJ2-1	few	14	TRBD1	TGTGCCAGCAGTACCCAGGGGGCCATGGATGAGCAGTTCTTC	CASSTQGAMDEQFF
TRBV7-2	TRBJ2-7	.	14	TRBD2	TGTGCCAGCAGTTCGGGGGGTAACTCCTACGAGCAGTACTTC	CASSSGGNSYEQYF
TRBV6-2/TRBV6-3	TRBJ2-7	few	13	.	TGTGCCAGCAGTTACCGCCAGACCTACGAGCAGTACTTC	CASSYRQTYEQYF
TRBV4-1	TRBJ1-1	.	16	.	TGCGCCAGCAGCCCGGGGCCGGGCCTGGGACGCACTGAAGCTTTCTTT	CASSPGPGLGRTEAFF
TRBV6-6	TRBJ2-3	.	15	.	TGTGCCAGCAGTTACGTGGTTTTTAGCACAGATACGCAGTATTTT	CASSYVVFSTDTQYF
TRBV2	TRBJ1-4	many	13	TRBD1	TGTGCCAGTGGAGGGCAGGGGGCTGAAAAACTGTTTTTT	CASGGQGAEKLFF
TRBV5-1	TRBJ1-4	few	14	.	TGCGCCAGCAGCTTGGAACACCGAAATGAAAAACTGTTTTTT	CASSLEHRNEKLFF
TRBV5-1	TRBJ2-1	many	15	TRBD2	TGCGCCAGCAGCCTAGCGGGGGCCAACTACAATGAGCAGTTCTTC	CASSLAGANYNEQFF
TRBV28	TRBJ1-2	few	15	TRBD1	TGTGCCAGCAGTGGGACAGGTGAAGCTAACTATGGCTACACCTTC	CASSGTGEANYGYTF
TRBV5-1	TRBJ1-1	many	13	.	TGCGCCAGCAGCGGAACACAGAACACTGAAGCTTTCTTT	CASSGTQNTEAFF
TRBV27	TRBJ2-1	.	17	.	TGTGCCAGCAGTTTATTCGGGGGGCCACTCTCCTACAATGAGCAGTTCTTC	CASSLFGGPLSYNEQFF
TRBV11-1	TRBJ2-7	.	16	.	TGTGCCAGCAGCCAGTTGACCGTGCTACAGTCCAAGGAGCAGTACTTC	CASSQLTVLQSKEQYF
TRBV29-1	TRBJ1-1	few	15	.	TGCAGCGTTGAAGGGGCTTCACGGGGGAACACTGAAGCTTTCTTT	CSVEGASRGNTEAFF
TRBV5-1	TRBJ2-4	many	12	.	TGCGCCAGCAGCTTGGGGCAAAACATTCAGTACTTC	CASSLGQNIQYF
TRBV15	TRBJ1-2	.	16	TRBD1	TGTGCCACCAGCAGAGGTGGGACAGGGGCTGACTATGGCTACACCTTC	CATSRGGTGADYGYTF
TRBV7-2	TRBJ2-1	few	14	.	TGTGCCAGCAGCCTTAGAATGGGGCGCAATGAGCAGTTCTTC	CASSLRMGRNEQFF
TRBV7-2	TRBJ2-6	few	12	.	TGTGCCAGCAGCTTTGGGGCCAACGTCCTGACTTTC	CASSFGANVLTF
TRBV20-1	TRBJ2-5	.	15	.	TGCAGTGCTAGAGATTCTAAGGGTTCGGGGGAGACCCAGTACTTC	CSARDSKGSGETQYF
TRBV5-1	TRBJ2-3	.	15	.	TGCGCCAGCAGCCTGGGTGGGGTTAGCACAGATACGCAGTATTTT	CASSLGGVSTDTQYF